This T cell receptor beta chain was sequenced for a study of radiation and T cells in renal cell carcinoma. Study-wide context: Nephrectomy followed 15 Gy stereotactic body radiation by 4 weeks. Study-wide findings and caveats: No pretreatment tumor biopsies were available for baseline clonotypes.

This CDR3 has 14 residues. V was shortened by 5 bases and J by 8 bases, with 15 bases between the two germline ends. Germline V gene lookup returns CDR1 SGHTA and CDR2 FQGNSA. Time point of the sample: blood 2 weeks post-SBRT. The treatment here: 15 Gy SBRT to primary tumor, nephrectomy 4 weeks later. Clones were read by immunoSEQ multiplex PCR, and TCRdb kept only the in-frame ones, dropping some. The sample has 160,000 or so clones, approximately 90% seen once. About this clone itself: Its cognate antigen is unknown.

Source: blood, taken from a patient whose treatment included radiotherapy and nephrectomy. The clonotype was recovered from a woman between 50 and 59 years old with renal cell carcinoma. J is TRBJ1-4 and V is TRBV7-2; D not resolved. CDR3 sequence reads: CASSHVNLGEKLFF. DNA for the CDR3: TGTGCCAGCAGCCACGTAAACCTTGGAGAAAAACTGTTTTTT.